Listed below are T cell receptor beta chains from one sample, sequenced in a study of identical twins. TCRdb used MiXCR to reprocess the 5' RACE reads, holding one entry per CDR3 protein. The repertoire consists of 570,000 or so distinct CDR3 sequences, with 9.6% occurring once and the leading ten covering approximately 3%. These records were also assigned to another study, of yellow fever vaccine responses in identical twins.

Input material: PBMCs. These TCRs come from a young woman in good health. Each CDR3 is given with its conserved first and last residue. The D gene is left open where the match is weak. The size field is filled for only some rows; it gives once, few, many or a size class.

J gene: TRBJ1-6
clone size: NA
D gene: NA
V gene: TRBV4-2
CDR3 protein: CASSPRDPNNSPLHF
CDR3 DNA: TGTGCCAGCAGCCCCCGGGACCCAAATAATTCACCCCTCCACTTT

J gene: TRBJ2-2
clone size: many
D gene: NA
V gene: TRBV29-1
CDR3 protein: CSGKQGTNTGELFF
CDR3 DNA: TGCAGCGGGAAACAGGGAACGAACACCGGGGAGCTGTTTTTT

J gene: TRBJ2-1
clone size: many
D gene: TRBD1
V gene: TRBV7-9
CDR3 protein: CASSYRQGQQFF
CDR3 DNA: TGTGCCAGCAGCTACCGACAGGGGCAACAGTTCTTC

J gene: TRBJ2-2
clone size: many
D gene: TRBD2
V gene: TRBV5-1
CDR3 protein: CASSPGLAGAGELFF
CDR3 DNA: TGTGCTAGCAGCCCCGGGCTAGCGGGGGCCGGGGAGCTGTTTTTT

J gene: TRBJ2-3
clone size: NA
D gene: NA
V gene: TRBV6-2/TRBV6-3
CDR3 protein: CASSYNSEADTQYF
CDR3 DNA: TGTGCCAGCAGTTACAACAGCGAGGCAGATACGCAGTATTTT

J gene: TRBJ2-5
clone size: few
D gene: TRBD2
V gene: TRBV11-1
CDR3 protein: CASSFFPLAGLYQETQYF
CDR3 DNA: TGTGCCAGCAGCTTTTTCCCACTAGCGGGGCTCTACCAAGAGACCCAGTACTTC

J gene: TRBJ2-1
clone size: few
D gene: NA
V gene: TRBV7-2
CDR3 protein: CASSYPRGSEQFF
CDR3 DNA: TGTGCCAGCAGCTACCCCAGGGGTTCTGAGCAGTTCTTC

J gene: TRBJ2-7
clone size: few
D gene: TRBD2
V gene: TRBV4-3
CDR3 protein: CASSLGEGGYEQYF
CDR3 DNA: TGCGCCAGCAGCCTGGGAGAGGGAGGGTACGAGCAGTACTTC

J gene: TRBJ2-3
clone size: many
D gene: NA
V gene: TRBV6-2/TRBV6-3
CDR3 protein: CASSTGPTGTQYF
CDR3 DNA: TGTGCCAGCAGCACAGGACCGACGGGTACGCAGTATTTT

J gene: TRBJ2-7
clone size: NA
D gene: NA
V gene: TRBV4-1
CDR3 protein: CASSQELAATGFRSYEQYF
CDR3 DNA: TGCGCCAGCAGCCAAGAGTTGGCAGCGACAGGTTTTAGATCCTACGAGCAGTACTTC

J gene: TRBJ2-1
clone size: NA
D gene: NA
V gene: TRBV7-9
CDR3 protein: CASSFFQGLWNEQFF
CDR3 DNA: TGTGCCAGCAGCTTTTTTCAGGGTTTGTGGAATGAGCAGTTCTTC

J gene: TRBJ2-7
clone size: NA
D gene: NA
V gene: TRBV7-6
CDR3 protein: CASSLATATTYEQYF
CDR3 DNA: TGTGCCAGCAGCTTAGCCACAGCCACAACCTACGAGCAGTACTTC

J gene: TRBJ2-1
clone size: NA
D gene: NA
V gene: TRBV7-2
CDR3 protein: CASSRTRGSSYNEQFF
CDR3 DNA: TGTGCCAGCAGCCGGACTAGGGGGAGCTCCTACAATGAGCAGTTCTTC

J gene: TRBJ2-4
clone size: many
D gene: NA
V gene: TRBV4-3
CDR3 protein: CASSQVGADIQYF
CDR3 DNA: TGCGCCAGCAGCCAGGTCGGGGCAGACATTCAGTACTTC

J gene: TRBJ2-3
clone size: few
D gene: TRBD2
V gene: TRBV7-8
CDR3 protein: CASSQNPGGTDTQYF
CDR3 DNA: TGTGCCAGCAGCCAGAACCCCGGGGGGACAGATACGCAGTATTTT

J gene: TRBJ2-1
clone size: NA
D gene: NA
V gene: TRBV4-3
CDR3 protein: CASSPTAGYSYNEQFF
CDR3 DNA: TGCGCCAGCAGCCCGACTGCAGGGTACTCCTACAATGAGCAGTTCTTC

J gene: TRBJ2-7
clone size: NA
D gene: TRBD1
V gene: TRBV28
CDR3 protein: CASSFKTGDEQYF
CDR3 DNA: TGTGCCAGCAGTTTCAAGACAGGGGACGAGCAGTACTTC

J gene: TRBJ2-7
clone size: many
D gene: NA
V gene: TRBV29-1
CDR3 protein: CSVEEGIYEQYF
CDR3 DNA: TGCAGCGTTGAAGAAGGGATCTACGAGCAGTACTTC

J gene: TRBJ1-3
clone size: NA
D gene: TRBD1
V gene: TRBV5-1
CDR3 protein: CASSLNRGGNTIYF
CDR3 DNA: TGCGCCAGCAGCTTGAACAGGGGTGGAAACACCATATATTTT

J gene: TRBJ2-7
clone size: few
D gene: NA
V gene: TRBV6-5
CDR3 protein: CASSSRTVVREQYF
CDR3 DNA: TGTGCCAGCAGTTCACGGACAGTAGTAAGAGAGCAGTACTTC

J gene: TRBJ1-2
clone size: many
D gene: NA
V gene: TRBV29-1
CDR3 protein: CSVEGATPAGYTF
CDR3 DNA: TGCAGCGTTGAAGGAGCGACACCCGCGGGCTACACCTTC

J gene: TRBJ2-1
clone size: many
D gene: NA
V gene: TRBV29-1
CDR3 protein: CSVDRRVSNEQFF
CDR3 DNA: TGCAGCGTTGATCGCAGGGTCTCCAATGAGCAGTTCTTC

J gene: TRBJ2-1
clone size: many
D gene: NA
V gene: TRBV12-5
CDR3 protein: CASGLSQGSFPYNEQFF
CDR3 DNA: TGTGCTAGTGGTTTGTCGCAGGGGTCTTTCCCCTACAATGAGCAGTTCTTC

J gene: TRBJ2-3
clone size: few
D gene: NA
V gene: TRBV6-1
CDR3 protein: CASSRGGSWADTQYF
CDR3 DNA: TGTGCCAGCAGCCGAGGCGGAAGTTGGGCAGATACGCAGTATTTT

J gene: TRBJ2-5
clone size: many
D gene: TRBD2
V gene: TRBV28
CDR3 protein: CASSLFWIAGVQETQYF
CDR3 DNA: TGTGCCAGCAGCTTGTTCTGGATAGCGGGGGTCCAAGAGACCCAGTACTTC

J gene: TRBJ2-5
clone size: NA
D gene: TRBD1
V gene: TRBV6-1
CDR3 protein: CASSLLGTGDGETQYF
CDR3 DNA: TGTGCCAGCAGCCTCCTCGGGACAGGGGACGGCGAGACCCAGTACTTC

J gene: TRBJ2-2
clone size: NA
D gene: NA
V gene: TRBV20-1
CDR3 protein: CSARATDKHSTGELFF
CDR3 DNA: TGCAGTGCTAGAGCAACGGATAAGCATTCCACCGGGGAGCTGTTTTTT

J gene: TRBJ2-5
clone size: many
D gene: NA
V gene: TRBV7-9
CDR3 protein: CASSKVLSQETQYF
CDR3 DNA: TGTGCCAGCAGCAAAGTACTTAGCCAAGAGACCCAGTACTTC

J gene: TRBJ1-2
clone size: many
D gene: TRBD1
V gene: TRBV7-8
CDR3 protein: CASSPRQGAGFDGYTF
CDR3 DNA: TGTGCCAGCAGCCCCCGACAGGGGGCGGGTTTCGATGGCTACACCTTC

J gene: TRBJ2-1
clone size: many
D gene: NA
V gene: TRBV27
CDR3 protein: CASSLGGNPYNEQFF
CDR3 DNA: TGTGCCAGCAGTTTAGGCGGGAATCCATACAATGAGCAGTTCTTC

J gene: TRBJ2-7
clone size: NA
D gene: NA
V gene: TRBV6-5
CDR3 protein: CACSYLDGLYEQYF
CDR3 DNA: TGTGCCTGCAGTTACCTCGACGGGCTCTACGAGCAGTACTTC

J gene: TRBJ2-7
clone size: many
D gene: TRBD2
V gene: TRBV6-2/TRBV6-3
CDR3 protein: CASSPMSSGSEQYF
CDR3 DNA: TGTGCCAGCAGCCCGATGTCTAGCGGCAGCGAGCAGTACTTC

J gene: TRBJ2-7
clone size: NA
D gene: TRBD2
V gene: TRBV5-1
CDR3 protein: CASSPSPVLAGGPDEQYF
CDR3 DNA: TGCGCCAGCAGCCCTAGTCCCGTTCTAGCGGGAGGGCCCGACGAGCAGTACTTC

J gene: TRBJ2-1
clone size: many
D gene: NA
V gene: TRBV29-1
CDR3 protein: CSVDGSWLENEQFF
CDR3 DNA: TGCAGCGTTGATGGGTCATGGCTCGAAAATGAGCAGTTCTTC

J gene: TRBJ2-7
clone size: many
D gene: NA
V gene: TRBV3-1
CDR3 protein: CASSQEGPPSYEQYF
CDR3 DNA: TGTGCCAGCAGCCAGGAGGGACCGCCCTCCTACGAGCAGTACTTC

J gene: TRBJ2-7
clone size: NA
D gene: NA
V gene: TRBV10-3
CDR3 protein: CAISGEGYEQYF
CDR3 DNA: TGTGCCATCAGTGGAGAAGGTTACGAGCAGTACTTC

J gene: TRBJ2-6
clone size: few
D gene: NA
V gene: TRBV3-1
CDR3 protein: CASSQGGREAGANVLTF
CDR3 DNA: TGTGCCAGCAGCCAAGGTGGCAGGGAAGCTGGGGCCAACGTCCTGACTTTC

J gene: TRBJ2-1
clone size: NA
D gene: NA
V gene: TRBV2
CDR3 protein: CASSEPGRNEQFF
CDR3 DNA: TGTGCCAGCAGTGAACCAGGGAGGAATGAGCAGTTCTTC

J gene: TRBJ2-1
clone size: NA
D gene: NA
V gene: TRBV28
CDR3 protein: CASSHRYEQFF
CDR3 DNA: TGTGCCAGCAGCCACCGGTATGAGCAGTTCTTC

J gene: TRBJ2-7
clone size: many
D gene: NA
V gene: TRBV7-2
CDR3 protein: CASSRLFRDYEQYF
CDR3 DNA: TGTGCCAGCAGCCGGCTATTCAGGGACTACGAGCAGTACTTC

J gene: TRBJ2-5
clone size: many
D gene: NA
V gene: TRBV12-3/TRBV12-4
CDR3 protein: CASSLTQTQYF
CDR3 DNA: TGTGCCAGCAGTTTAACGCAGACCCAGTACTTC

J gene: TRBJ2-1
clone size: few
D gene: TRBD1
V gene: TRBV6-4
CDR3 protein: CASSDSLAPGQTYNEQFF
CDR3 DNA: TGTGCCAGCAGTGACTCCCTCGCACCGGGACAGACCTACAATGAGCAGTTCTTC

J gene: TRBJ2-2
clone size: few
D gene: NA
V gene: TRBV10-3
CDR3 protein: CAISVSRDTGELFF
CDR3 DNA: TGTGCCATCAGTGTGTCAAGGGACACCGGGGAGCTGTTTTTT

J gene: TRBJ2-3
clone size: many
D gene: NA
V gene: TRBV29-1
CDR3 protein: CSVMQGGSTDTQYF
CDR3 DNA: TGCAGCGTTATGCAGGGGGGGAGCACAGATACGCAGTATTTT

J gene: TRBJ2-7
clone size: NA
D gene: NA
V gene: TRBV6-2/TRBV6-3
CDR3 protein: CASTYNDEQYF
CDR3 DNA: TGTGCCAGCACCTACAACGACGAGCAGTACTTC

J gene: TRBJ1-2
clone size: few
D gene: NA
V gene: TRBV12-3/TRBV12-4
CDR3 protein: CASSHRVGVNYGYTF
CDR3 DNA: TGTGCCAGCAGTCACAGGGTAGGGGTTAACTATGGCTACACCTTC

J gene: TRBJ1-1
clone size: few
D gene: NA
V gene: TRBV12-3/TRBV12-4
CDR3 protein: CASREQELNTEAFF
CDR3 DNA: TGTGCCAGCAGGGAACAGGAATTGAACACTGAAGCTTTCTTT

J gene: TRBJ2-3
clone size: once
D gene: NA
V gene: TRBV4-2
CDR3 protein: CASSQGVGDTQYF
CDR3 DNA: TGTGCCAGCAGCCAGGGGGTCGGCGATACGCAGTATTTT

J gene: TRBJ2-7
clone size: many
D gene: NA
V gene: TRBV7-9
CDR3 protein: CASSLDGSVEQYF
CDR3 DNA: TGTGCCAGCAGCTTGGACGGGTCTGTTGAGCAGTACTTC

J gene: TRBJ2-5
clone size: few
D gene: TRBD2
V gene: TRBV6-2/TRBV6-3
CDR3 protein: CASSWRTSGAETQYF
CDR3 DNA: TGTGCCAGCAGTTGGAGGACTAGCGGTGCGGAGACCCAGTACTTC

J gene: TRBJ2-1
clone size: many
D gene: NA
V gene: TRBV15
CDR3 protein: CATSGLTSYNEQFF
CDR3 DNA: TGTGCCACCAGCGGCCTAACGTCCTACAATGAGCAGTTCTTC